Below are 30 T cell receptor beta chains sequenced from a single sample in a study of blood T cell repertoires in COVID-19. Profiled with immunoSEQ multiplex PCR; TCRdb holds only in-frame clones, not every one. Counted here are about 210,000 clones, 65% to 90% occurring once; the ten biggest clones make up 5.1%. The source material was peripheral blood. All receptors derive from a man between 45 and 60 years old with COVID-19, enrolled during active disease.

This clone has more than one count but fewer than ten. The chain has TRBV9 and TRBJ2-1; 8 nucleotides agree with TRBD2. CDR1 is SGDLS and CDR2 is YYNGEE in the germline V gene. The CDR3 length is 14 residues. Trimming took 6 bases from V and 3 from J; bases not matched to a gene: 5. In nucleotides, the CDR3 is TGTGCCAGCACCGGAAGCGGGGGCTACAATGAGCAGTTCTTC. Translated, it gives CASTGSGGYNEQFF.

The chain joins TRBV24-1 to TRBJ1-5, with 12 nucleotides matching TRBD1. From germline, CDR1 is KGHDR and CDR2 SFDVKD. Unmatched junction bases numbered 12, after V lost 2 bases and J lost 2 bases. CDR3 length equals 20 residues. The CDR3 is CATSDSPGQGAWVGNQPQHF. The CDR3 DNA sequence: TGTGCCACCAGTGATTCCCCGGGACAGGGGGCGTGGGTAGGCAATCAGCCCCAGCATTTT.

This rearrangement joins TRBV27 to TRBJ2-3; 11 nucleotides line up with TRBD2. Germline-derived CDR1 and CDR2 are MNHEY and SMNVEV (reference sequence). The CDR3 length is 19 residues. With V trimmed by 4 bases and J by 5 bases, 17 bases remained unmatched. CDR3 sequence (DNA): TGTGCCAGCAGTTCCCTCGGGGGGCTGACTAGCGGGGCCCGAGATACGCAGTATTTT. Translating it yields CASSSLGGLTSGARDTQYF.

This chain uses TRBV5-5 with TRBJ1-2, with 11 bases aligning to TRBD1. The length of the CDR3 is 15 residues. Germline V CDR1 and CDR2: SGHKS, YYEKEE (reference sequence). Germline trimming cut 3 bases from V and 0 bases from J; bases unmatched to any gene: 1. In DNA form, the CDR3 reads TGTGCCAGCAGCTGGGGACAGGGGGCTAACTATGGCTACACCTTC. Translating it yields CASSWGQGANYGYTF.

This clone is a singleton in its sample. This chain connects TRBV6-2 or TRBV6-3 to TRBJ2-3; no clear D gene. The CDR3 has 15 residues. V was trimmed by 3 bases and J by 4 bases, leaving 14 bases between them. The germline V gene has CDR1 MNHEY and CDR2 SVGEGT. DNA for the CDR3: TGTGCCAGCAGTTATGGGCAGTGGGTCCCAGATACGCAGTATTTT. It is translated as CASSYGQWVPDTQYF.

The CDR3 loop reads CASSYEGPPEAFF. In DNA form, the CDR3 reads TGTGCCAGCAGTTACGAGGGCCCACCTGAAGCTTTCTTT. The chain joins TRBV6-5 to TRBJ1-1, with no clear D. From germline, CDR1 is MNHEY and CDR2 SVGAGI. V lost 2 bases and J lost 6, with 10 bases in between. CDR3 length equals 13 residues.

The chain is built from TRBV9 and TRBJ1-2; D may be TRBD1 (5 bases). Germline values: CDR1 SGDLS, CDR2 YYNGEE. The V gene lost 3 bases and the J gene lost 2 bases, with 14 bases spanning the gap. The CDR3 consists of 15 residues. DNA of the CDR3: TGTGCCAGCAGCGCCTCAGGGACTAAAAACTATGGCTACACCTTC. Translated: CASSASGTKNYGYTF.

J is TRBJ1-1 and V is TRBV7-9; D gene unclear. Trimming pared 1 base from V and 4 bases from J, leaving 13 bases between. Germline loops: CDR1 SEHNR, CDR2 FQNEAQ (reference sequence). The CDR3 is 15 residues long. CDR3 in amino acids: CASSLDGHRVTEAFF. The DNA of the CDR3 is TGTGCCAGCAGCTTAGATGGGCATCGTGTCACTGAAGCTTTCTTT.

The CDR3 region has the DNA TGTGCCAGCAGCTTGGCGCCGGGACAGGGGGTTTTGAATTCACCCCTCCACTTT. This sequence encodes CASSLAPGQGVLNSPLHF. The genes are TRBV5-4 and TRBJ1-6; TRBD1 matches at 11 bases. CDR1 is SGHNT and CDR2 is YYREEE in the germline V gene (reference sequence). V was clipped by 0 bases and J by 7 bases; unmatched bases: 9. This CDR3 spans 18 amino acids.

J is TRBJ2-7 and V is TRBV7-2; 7 bases are shared with TRBD2. Germline V CDR1 and CDR2: SGHTA, FQGNSA. V lost 6 bases to trimming and J lost 2 bases; unmatched junction nucleotides: 10. The CDR3 sequence is 15 residues long. CDR3 protein: CASRALSGYPYEQYF. As DNA, the CDR3 is TGTGCCAGCAGGGCCCTTAGCGGGTACCCCTACGAGCAGTACTTC.

V and J are TRBV9 and TRBJ1-1; perhaps TRBD1 as D (5 bases). V lost 0 bases to trimming and J lost 4 bases, with 7 bases between them. Looked up from germline, CDR1 is SGDLS and CDR2 is YYNGEE. This CDR3 is 13 amino acids long. This CDR3 is CASSVERGTEAFF. CDR3 nucleotide sequence: TGTGCCAGCAGCGTAGAAAGGGGCACTGAAGCTTTCTTT.

The J gene is TRBJ2-2, the V gene TRBV7-2; D might be TRBD1 (5 bases). Germline-derived CDR1 and CDR2 are SGHTA and FQGNSA. This CDR3 is 18 amino acids long. V dropped 5 bases and J dropped 6 bases, with 25 bases sitting between them. CDR3 loop: CASSPLSGYGGPAGELFF. The DNA for the CDR3 is TGTGCCAGCAGCCCCCTTTCAGGGTATGGTGGACCCGCCGGGGAGCTGTTTTTT.

J is TRBJ1-2 and V is TRBV7-9; 7 bases are a match to TRBD1. Germline CDR1 SEHNR, CDR2 FQNEAQ (reference sequence). This CDR3 spans 13 amino acids. V shed 10 bases and J 3 bases; nucleotides not matched to a gene: 8. CDR3 in amino acids: CAINTGTDYGYTF. CDR3 bases: TGTGCCATTAATACCGGGACAGACTATGGCTACACCTTC.

The chain employs TRBV7-3 and TRBJ1-2, with D unclear. The CDR3 loop spans 16 amino acids. V was cut by 4 bases and J by 6 bases, with 21 bases left in between. CDR1 SGHTA and CDR2 FQGTGA come from the germline V gene. Here the CDR3 reads CASSSPLLLTPNGYTF. The CDR3 region has the DNA TGTGCCAGCAGCTCACCCCTATTACTGACACCCAATGGCTACACCTTC.

The chain links TRBV2 to TRBJ1-5; D might be TRBD1 (5 bases). Germline V gene data show CDR1 as SNHLY and CDR2 as FYNNEI. The germline V and J ends were trimmed by 2 bases and 2 bases, with 10 bases remaining between them. This CDR3 spans 15 amino acids. The CDR3, as DNA: TGTGCCAGCAGTGAACAGGGTATTGGCAATCAGCCCCAGCATTTT. This codes for CASSEQGIGNQPQHF.

The chain is built from TRBV19 and TRBJ2-6; possibly TRBD1 for D (6 bases). V was clipped by 4 bases and J by 12 bases, with 19 bases between them. CDR3 length: 15 residues. CDR1 LNHDA and CDR2 SQIVND come from the germline V gene (reference sequence). The CDR3 reads CASSTATGTVSVLTF. The CDR3 nucleotides are TGTGCCAGTAGTACCGCAACAGGGACCGTTAGCGTCCTGACTTTC.

CDR3 DNA: TGCAGCGTTGAAGGCAGGTTCGCTGAAGCTTTCTTT. As protein: CSVEGRFAEAFF. The genes are TRBV29-1 and TRBJ1-1; no firm D call. The germline CDR1 and CDR2 sequences are SQVTM and ANQGSEA. The V and J ends lost 1 base and 6 bases respectively, with 9 bases between them. The CDR3 runs to 12 residues.

Details on this clone: The conserved final phenylalanine or tryptophan is absent from the CDR3, which likely points to a read error. It is unclear where the CDR3 begins or ends on the DNA, so no DNA is shown, and the CDR3 is as TCRdb lists it. V gene TRBV12-3 or TRBV12-4 combines with J gene TRBJ1-3; the DNA was not used to check the table's D call, TRBD1. The CDR3 spans 13 residues, counting both ends. The CDR3 sequence: CASSLARDRPPSL.

The V call is TRBV12-3 or TRBV12-4, the J call TRBJ2-2; D remains unclear. The CDR3 extends over 12 amino acids. Trimming pared 4 bases from V and 3 bases from J, leaving 3 bases between. CDR3 residues: CASSSYTGELFF. CDR3 coding DNA: TGTGCCAGCAGTTCCTACACCGGGGAGCTGTTTTTT.

The V call is TRBV5-5, the J call TRBJ1-1; D remains unclear. Germline V gene lookup returns CDR1 SGHKS and CDR2 YYEKEE (reference sequence). This CDR3 comprises 13 residues. V lost 2 bases to trimming and J lost 1 base, with 6 bases between them. The CDR3 DNA reads as TGTGCCAGCAGCTTCGTCGGGAACACTGAAGCTTTCTTT. Encoded protein: CASSFVGNTEAFF.

This clone was recorded once. The chain has TRBV18 and TRBJ2-1; tentatively, D is TRBD1 (6 bases). V gave up 2 bases and J gave up 2 bases, with 13 bases separating them. The CDR3 length is 16 residues. Germline V lookup: CDR1 KGHSH, CDR2 LQKENI. The CDR3 reads CASSPRDGGTYNEQFF. The CDR3 DNA reads as TGTGCCAGCTCACCAAGGGATGGGGGCACCTACAATGAGCAGTTCTTC.

The chain is built from TRBV7-3 and TRBJ2-1, with 11 nucleotides matching TRBD2. V gave up 3 bases and J gave up 9 bases; unmatched junction bases: 1. This CDR3 has 13 residues. Germline V lookup: CDR1 SGHTA, CDR2 FQGTGA. Here the CDR3 DNA reads TGTGCCAGCAGCTTCGGGACTAGCGGTGAGCAGTTCTTC. Protein sequence: CASSFGTSGEQFF.

V and J are TRBV2 and TRBJ1-2; D is undetermined. Germline V gene data show CDR1 as SNHLY and CDR2 as FYNNEI. The CDR3 is 12 residues long. The V end lost 1 base, the J end lost 4 bases, and 4 bases lay between the germline ends. The CDR3 region is CASSEDSYGYTF. Written as DNA, the CDR3 is TGTGCCAGCAGTGAAGACAGCTATGGCTACACCTTC.

This clone was seen a few times. This chain connects TRBV28 to TRBJ2-1; tentatively, D is TRBD1 (5 bases). V lost 4 bases and J lost 15, with 16 bases in between. Looked up from germline, CDR1 is MDHEN and CDR2 is SYDVKM. The CDR3 totals 12 residues. CDR3 nucleotides: TGTGCCAGCAGTTCGGACCCCTATACAGGGTTCTTC. This codes for CASSSDPYTGFF. Combining the CDR3 with reference TRBV28 and TRBJ2-1 gives the whole variable domain DVKVTQSSRYLVKRTGEKVFLECVQDMDHENMFWYRQDPGLGLRLIYFSYDVKMKEKGDIPEGYSVSREKKERFSLILESASTNQTSMYLCASSSDPYTGFFGPGTRLTVL.

This clone was detected only once. The CDR3 DNA is TGTGCCTGGAGTGGTAAGGACAGGGGTTTTCTGGAAGCTTTCTTT. It encodes CAWSGKDRGFLEAFF. The V gene is TRBV30, the J gene TRBJ1-1; 9 nucleotides agree with TRBD1. V shed 1 base, J shed 8 bases, and the junction held 11 bases outside the gene matches. The V gene's germline CDR1 is GTSNPN and CDR2 SVGIG (reference sequence). CDR3 length equals 15 residues. Together with reference TRBV30 and TRBJ1-1, the CDR3 gives the full variable domain: SQTIHQWPATLVQPVGSPLSLECTVEGTSNPNLYWYRQAAGRGLQLLFYSVGIGQISSEVPQNLSASRPQDRQFILSSKKLLLSDSGFYLCAWSGKDRGFLEAFFGQGTRLTVV.

This chain joins TRBV6-2 or TRBV6-3 and TRBJ1-2; 7 bases agree with TRBD1. Trimming took 6 bases from V and 2 from J; bases not matched to a gene: 6. The germline CDR1 and CDR2 sequences are MNHEY and SVGEGT. The CDR3 runs to 14 residues. The CDR3 nucleotides read TGTGCCAGCAGCCCGGGACAGACAAACTATGGCTACACCTTC. Its translation: CASSPGQTNYGYTF.

In its sample, this clone was seen once. This chain connects TRBV27 to TRBJ2-7; 9 bases match TRBD1. Germline values: CDR1 MNHEY, CDR2 SMNVEV (reference sequence). The CDR3 consists of 16 residues. Losses at the gene ends were 8 bases for V and 1 base for J; bases not matched to a gene: 12. The CDR3 reads CASWGTGIRGSYEQYF. CDR3 DNA sequence: TGTGCCAGCTGGGGGACAGGGATCAGGGGATCCTACGAGCAGTACTTC.

The chain uses TRBV30 and TRBJ2-3, with 7 bases identical to TRBD1. After removal of 1 base from V and 5 bases from J, the junction contained 3 bases not matched to a gene. This CDR3 contains 13 residues. Germline loops: CDR1 GTSNPN, CDR2 SVGIG (reference sequence). CDR3 sequence: CAWSASGGDTQYF. Here the CDR3 DNA reads TGTGCCTGGAGTGCCTCAGGGGGAGATACGCAGTATTTT.

The chain has TRBV2 and TRBJ1-4; D is ambiguous. Germline V lookup: CDR1 SNHLY, CDR2 FYNNEI. The CDR3 is 13 residues long. The germline V and J ends were trimmed by 3 bases and 8 bases, with 10 bases remaining between them. The CDR3 DNA reads as TGTGCCAGCAGTGACAGGCTACGGGAAAAACTGTTTTTT. Its protein is CASSDRLREKLFF.

This rearrangement joins TRBV20-1 to TRBJ2-1; TRBD2 aligns across 7 bases. V gave up 7 bases and J gave up 5 bases; unmatched junction bases: 2. The CDR3 has 11 amino acids. Germline V gene sequence: CDR1 DFQATT, CDR2 SNEGSKA (reference sequence). Written as DNA, the CDR3 is TGCAGTGGCCGGGGGGACAATGAGCAGTTCTTC. It is translated as CSGRGDNEQFF.